Detailed here is one T cell receptor beta chain. Per the original methods: Amplification from reference gene primers served as the basis for estimated nucleated cell counts. Repertoires were generated with immunoSEQ multiplex PCR, while TCRdb's copy carries only in-frame clones and drops some. D and trimming were read from the DNA, whereas the V and J calls and clone size are those reported in that table. Here the sample spans about 200,000 clones, roughly 76% being singletons. These data are taken from a study of blood T cell repertoires in COVID-19. About the study: Sources were T cells, B-cell-depleted T cells, or PBMCs; the material itself was cDNA or gDNA.

From germline, CDR1 is KGHDR and CDR2 SFDVKD. This CDR3 region has 16 residues. With 3 bases clipped from V and 1 base from J, the junction kept 5 bases outside the gene matches. Sequenced input: peripheral blood. The clonotype originates from a human donor in a cohort sampled during active COVID-19. The chain has TRBV24-1 and TRBJ2-7; 10 bases line up with TRBD1. CDR3 nucleotides: TGTGCCACCAGTGATCCCCGGACAGGGGGTTCCTACGAGCAGTACTTC. This gives the protein CATSDPRTGGSYEQYF.